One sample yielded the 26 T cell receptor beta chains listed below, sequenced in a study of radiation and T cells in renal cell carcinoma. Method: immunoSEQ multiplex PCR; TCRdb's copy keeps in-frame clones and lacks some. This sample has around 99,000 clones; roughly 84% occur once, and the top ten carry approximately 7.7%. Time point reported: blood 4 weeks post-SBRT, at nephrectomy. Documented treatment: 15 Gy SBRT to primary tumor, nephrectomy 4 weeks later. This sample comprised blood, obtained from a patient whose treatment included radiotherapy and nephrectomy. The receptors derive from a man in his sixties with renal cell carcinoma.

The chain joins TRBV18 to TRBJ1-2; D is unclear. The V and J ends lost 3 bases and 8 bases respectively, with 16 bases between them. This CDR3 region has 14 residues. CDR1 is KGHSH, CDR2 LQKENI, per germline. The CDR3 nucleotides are TGTGCCAGCTCACCGGGGTCTCACGGCGGCGGCTACACCTTC. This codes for CASSPGSHGGGYTF.

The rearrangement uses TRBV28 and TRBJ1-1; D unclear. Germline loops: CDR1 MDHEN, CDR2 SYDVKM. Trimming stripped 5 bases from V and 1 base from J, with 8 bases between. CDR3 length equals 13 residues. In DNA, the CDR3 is TGTGCCAGCAGTACCGCGGGGAACACTGAAGCTTTCTTT. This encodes CASSTAGNTEAFF. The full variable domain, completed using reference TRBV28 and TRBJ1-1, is DVKVTQSSRYLVKRTGEKVFLECVQDMDHENMFWYRQDPGLGLRLIYFSYDVKMKEKGDIPEGYSVSREKKERFSLILESASTNQTSMYLCASSTAGNTEAFFGQGTRLTVV.

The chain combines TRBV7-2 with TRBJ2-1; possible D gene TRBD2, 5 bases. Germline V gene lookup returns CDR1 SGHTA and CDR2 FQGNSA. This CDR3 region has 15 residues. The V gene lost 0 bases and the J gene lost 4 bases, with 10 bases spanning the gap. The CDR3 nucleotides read TGTGCCAGCAGCTTAGCTAGCGCCTTTTACAATGAGCAGTTCTTC. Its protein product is CASSLASAFYNEQFF.

As DNA, the CDR3 is TGTGCCACCAGCAGAGATACGGGTTTTTCTGCCTTCGACGAGCAGTACTTC. Translation: CATSRDTGFSAFDEQYF. The genes are TRBV15 and TRBJ2-7; D gene uncertain. The CDR3 runs to 17 residues. The germline gives CDR1 LNHNV, CDR2 YYDKDF (reference sequence). Trimming pared 0 bases from V and 5 bases from J, leaving 20 bases between.

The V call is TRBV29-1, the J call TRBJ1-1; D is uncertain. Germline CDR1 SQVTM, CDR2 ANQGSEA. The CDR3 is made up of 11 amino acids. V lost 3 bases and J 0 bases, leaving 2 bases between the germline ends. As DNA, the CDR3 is TGCAGCGTTGAGATGAACACTGAAGCTTTCTTT. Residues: CSVEMNTEAFF.

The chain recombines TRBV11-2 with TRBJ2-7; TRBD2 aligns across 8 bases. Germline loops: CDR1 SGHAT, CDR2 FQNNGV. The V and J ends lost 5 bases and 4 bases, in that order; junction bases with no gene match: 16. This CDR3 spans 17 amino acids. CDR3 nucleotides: TGTGCCAGCAGCCAGAGGGCCTGGGCGGGAGGAGCGTACGAGCAGTACTTC. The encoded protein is CASSQRAWAGGAYEQYF.

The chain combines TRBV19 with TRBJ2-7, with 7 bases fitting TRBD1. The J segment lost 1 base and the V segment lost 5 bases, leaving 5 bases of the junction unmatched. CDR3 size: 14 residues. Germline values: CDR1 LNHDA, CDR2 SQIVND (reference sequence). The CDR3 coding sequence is TGTGCCAGTAGTTCTCAGGGGGTGTCCTACGAGCAGTACTTC. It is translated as CASSSQGVSYEQYF.

The CDR3 loop is CASHDSGGTQYF. The CDR3 DNA sequence: TGTGCCAGCCACGATAGTGGAGGTACGCAGTATTTT. The V and J genes are TRBV25-1 and TRBJ2-3; weak D call: TRBD2 (5 bases). The germline V gene encodes CDR1 MGHDK and CDR2 SYGVNS. This CDR3 is 12 amino acids long. Trimming left V 8 bases short and J 8 bases short, with 14 bases between.

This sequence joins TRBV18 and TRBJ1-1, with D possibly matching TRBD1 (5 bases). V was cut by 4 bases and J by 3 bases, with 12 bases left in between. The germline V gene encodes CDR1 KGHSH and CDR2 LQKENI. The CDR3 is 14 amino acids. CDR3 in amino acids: CASSLRDGDTEAFF. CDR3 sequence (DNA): TGTGCCAGCTCACTCAGGGACGGGGACACTGAAGCTTTCTTT. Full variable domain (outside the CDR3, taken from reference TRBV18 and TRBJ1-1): NAGVMQNPRHLVRRRGQEARLRCSPMKGHSHVYWYRQLPEEGLKFMVYLQKENIIDESGMPKERFSAEFPKEGPSILRIQQVVRGDSAAYFCASSLRDGDTEAFFGQGTRLTVV.

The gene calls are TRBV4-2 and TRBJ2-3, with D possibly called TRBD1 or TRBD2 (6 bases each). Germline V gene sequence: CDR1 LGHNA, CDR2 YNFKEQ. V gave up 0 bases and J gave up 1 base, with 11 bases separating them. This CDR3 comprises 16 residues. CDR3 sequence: CASSQEGGGRTDTQYF. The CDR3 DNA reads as TGTGCCAGCAGCCAAGAAGGGGGAGGACGCACAGATACGCAGTATTTT.

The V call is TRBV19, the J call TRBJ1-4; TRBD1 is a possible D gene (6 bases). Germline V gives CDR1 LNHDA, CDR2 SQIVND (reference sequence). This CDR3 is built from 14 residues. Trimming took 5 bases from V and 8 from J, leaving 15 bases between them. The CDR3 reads CASSPQQGGEKLFF. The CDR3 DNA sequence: TGTGCCAGTAGTCCCCAACAGGGAGGAGAAAAACTGTTTTTT.

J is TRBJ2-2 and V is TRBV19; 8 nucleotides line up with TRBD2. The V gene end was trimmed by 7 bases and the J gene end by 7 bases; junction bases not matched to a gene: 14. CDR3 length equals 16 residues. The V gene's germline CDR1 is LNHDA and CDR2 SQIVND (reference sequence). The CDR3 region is CASTEDGRGAVGELFF. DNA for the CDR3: TGTGCCAGTACCGAAGATGGGCGGGGGGCGGTCGGGGAGCTGTTTTTT.

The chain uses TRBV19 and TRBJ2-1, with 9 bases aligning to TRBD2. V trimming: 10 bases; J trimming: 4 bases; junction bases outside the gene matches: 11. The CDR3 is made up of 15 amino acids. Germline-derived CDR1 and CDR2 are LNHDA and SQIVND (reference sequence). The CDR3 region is CATVAGVPPYNEQFF. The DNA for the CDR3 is TGTGCCACCGTAGCGGGAGTCCCCCCTTACAATGAGCAGTTCTTC.

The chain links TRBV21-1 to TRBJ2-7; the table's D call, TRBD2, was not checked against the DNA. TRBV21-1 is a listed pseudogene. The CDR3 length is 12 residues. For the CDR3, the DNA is TGTGCCAGCAGCAAAGCGCGGTACGAGCAGTACTTC. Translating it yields CASSKARYEQYF.

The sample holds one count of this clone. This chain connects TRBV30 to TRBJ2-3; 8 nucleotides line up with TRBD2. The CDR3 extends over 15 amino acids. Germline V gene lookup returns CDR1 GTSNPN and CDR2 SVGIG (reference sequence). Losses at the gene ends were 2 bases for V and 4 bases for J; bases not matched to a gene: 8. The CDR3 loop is CAWSTRAGGADTQYF. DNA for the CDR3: TGTGCCTGGAGTACGCGGGCGGGAGGAGCAGATACGCAGTATTTT. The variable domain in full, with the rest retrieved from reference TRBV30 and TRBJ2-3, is SQTIHQWPATLVQPVGSPLSLECTVEGTSNPNLYWYRQAAGRGLQLLFYSVGIGQISSEVPQNLSASRPQDRQFILSSKKLLLSDSGFYLCAWSTRAGGADTQYFGPGTRLTVL.

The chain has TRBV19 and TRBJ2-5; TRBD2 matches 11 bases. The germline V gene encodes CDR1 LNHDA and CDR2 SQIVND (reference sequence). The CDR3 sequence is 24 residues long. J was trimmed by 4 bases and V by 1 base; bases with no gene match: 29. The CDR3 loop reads CASSIVRGLAARKNPQPPRETQYF. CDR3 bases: TGTGCCAGTAGTATAGTCCGGGGACTAGCGGCCCGGAAGAACCCCCAACCCCCGCGAGAGACCCAGTACTTC.

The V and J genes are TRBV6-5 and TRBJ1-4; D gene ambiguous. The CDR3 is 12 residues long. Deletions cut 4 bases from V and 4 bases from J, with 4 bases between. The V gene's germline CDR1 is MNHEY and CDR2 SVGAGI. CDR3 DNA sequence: TGTGCCAGCAGTTCAAATAATGAAAAACTGTTTTTT. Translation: CASSSNNEKLFF.

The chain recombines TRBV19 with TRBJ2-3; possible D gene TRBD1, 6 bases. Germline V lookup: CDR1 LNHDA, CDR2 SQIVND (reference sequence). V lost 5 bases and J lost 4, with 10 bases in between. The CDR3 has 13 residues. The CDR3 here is CASSFSGADTQYF. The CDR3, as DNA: TGTGCCAGTAGTTTCTCAGGGGCAGATACGCAGTATTTT.

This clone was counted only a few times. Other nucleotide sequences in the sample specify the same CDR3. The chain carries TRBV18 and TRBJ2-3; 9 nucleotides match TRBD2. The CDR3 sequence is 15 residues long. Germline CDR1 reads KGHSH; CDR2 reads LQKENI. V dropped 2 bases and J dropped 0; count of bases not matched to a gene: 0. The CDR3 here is CASSPTSGSTDTQYF. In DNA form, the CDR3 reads TGTGCCAGCTCACCAACTAGCGGGAGCACAGATACGCAGTATTTT.

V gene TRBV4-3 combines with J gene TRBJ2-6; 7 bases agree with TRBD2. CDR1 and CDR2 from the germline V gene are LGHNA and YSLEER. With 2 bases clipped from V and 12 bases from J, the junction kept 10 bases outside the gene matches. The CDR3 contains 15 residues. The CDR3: CASSQNLETSSVLTF. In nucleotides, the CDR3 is TGCGCCAGCAGCCAAAACTTAGAGACTAGCAGCGTCCTGACTTTC.

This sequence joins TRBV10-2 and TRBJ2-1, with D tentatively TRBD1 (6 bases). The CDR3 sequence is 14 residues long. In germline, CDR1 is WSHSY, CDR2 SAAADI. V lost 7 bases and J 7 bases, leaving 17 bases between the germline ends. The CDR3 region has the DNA TGCGCCAGCAATGCAGGGACAAGCCAAAATGAGCAGTTCTTC. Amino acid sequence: CASNAGTSQNEQFF.

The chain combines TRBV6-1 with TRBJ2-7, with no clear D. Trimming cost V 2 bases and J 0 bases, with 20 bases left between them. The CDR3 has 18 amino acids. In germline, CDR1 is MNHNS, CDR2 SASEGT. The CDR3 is CASSERMAALLNSYEQYF. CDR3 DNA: TGTGCCAGCAGTGAACGAATGGCGGCTCTTCTAAACTCCTACGAGCAGTACTTC.

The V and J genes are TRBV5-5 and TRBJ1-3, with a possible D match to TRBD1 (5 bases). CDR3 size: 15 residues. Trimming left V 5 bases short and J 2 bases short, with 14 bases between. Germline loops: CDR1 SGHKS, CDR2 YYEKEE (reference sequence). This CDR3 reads CASRSDRAAGNTIYF. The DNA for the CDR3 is TGTGCCAGCAGGTCCGACAGAGCCGCTGGAAACACCATATATTTT. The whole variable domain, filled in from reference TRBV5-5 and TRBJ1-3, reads DAGVTQSPTHLIKTRGQQVTLRCSPISGHKSVSWYQQVLGQGPQFIFQYYEKEERGRGNFPDRFSARQFPNYSSELNVNALLLGDSALYLCASRSDRAAGNTIYFGEGSWLTVV.

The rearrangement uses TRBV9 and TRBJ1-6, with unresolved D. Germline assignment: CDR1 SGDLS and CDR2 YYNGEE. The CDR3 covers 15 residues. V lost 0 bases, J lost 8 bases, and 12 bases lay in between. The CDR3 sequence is CASSVAPLWDSPLHF. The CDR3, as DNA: TGTGCCAGCAGCGTAGCTCCGCTTTGGGATTCACCCCTCCACTTT.

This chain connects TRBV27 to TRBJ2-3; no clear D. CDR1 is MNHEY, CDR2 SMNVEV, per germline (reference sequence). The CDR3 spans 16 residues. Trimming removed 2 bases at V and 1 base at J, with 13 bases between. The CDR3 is CASSLGVMSGTDTQYF. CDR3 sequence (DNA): TGTGCCAGCAGTTTAGGGGTCATGTCCGGCACAGATACGCAGTATTTT.

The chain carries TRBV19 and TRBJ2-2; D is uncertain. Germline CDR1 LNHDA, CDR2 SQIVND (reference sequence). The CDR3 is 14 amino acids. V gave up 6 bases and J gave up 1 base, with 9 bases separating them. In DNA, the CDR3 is TGTGCCAGTAGGCGGATCTTGAACACCGGGGAGCTGTTTTTT. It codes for CASRRILNTGELFF.